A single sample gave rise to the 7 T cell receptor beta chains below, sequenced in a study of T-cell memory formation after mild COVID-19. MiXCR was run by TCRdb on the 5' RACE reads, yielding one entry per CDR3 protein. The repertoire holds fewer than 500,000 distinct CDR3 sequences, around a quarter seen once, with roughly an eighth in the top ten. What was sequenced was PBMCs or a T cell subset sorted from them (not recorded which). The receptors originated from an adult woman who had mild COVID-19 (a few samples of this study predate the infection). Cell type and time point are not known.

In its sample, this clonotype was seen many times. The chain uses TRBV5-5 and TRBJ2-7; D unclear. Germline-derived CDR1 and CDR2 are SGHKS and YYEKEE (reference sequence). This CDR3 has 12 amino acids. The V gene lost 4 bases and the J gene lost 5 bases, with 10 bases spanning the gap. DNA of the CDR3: TGTGCCAGCAGCCTAGATCTCGACGAGCAGTACTTC. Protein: CASSLDLDEQYF.

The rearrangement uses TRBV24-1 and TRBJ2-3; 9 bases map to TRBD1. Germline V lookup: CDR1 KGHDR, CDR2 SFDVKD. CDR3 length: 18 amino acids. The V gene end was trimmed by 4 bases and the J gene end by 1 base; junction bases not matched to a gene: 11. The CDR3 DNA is TGTGCCACCAGTGACCTTAGGACAGGGGTCGCCTGCACAGATACGCAGTATTTT. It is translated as CATSDLRTGVACTDTQYF.

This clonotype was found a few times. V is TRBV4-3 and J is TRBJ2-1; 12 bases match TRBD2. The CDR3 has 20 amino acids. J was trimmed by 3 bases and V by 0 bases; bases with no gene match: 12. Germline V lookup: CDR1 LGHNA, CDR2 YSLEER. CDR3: CASSQDPGLAGWAGYNEQFF. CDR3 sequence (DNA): TGCGCCAGCAGCCAAGATCCCGGACTAGCGGGATGGGCAGGCTACAATGAGCAGTTCTTC.

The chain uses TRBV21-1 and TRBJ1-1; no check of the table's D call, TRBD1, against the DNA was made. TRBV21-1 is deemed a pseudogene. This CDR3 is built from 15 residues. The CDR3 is CASSREGGLNTEAFF. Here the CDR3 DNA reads TGTGCCAGCAGTCGCGAGGGGGGGCTGAACACTGAAGCTTTCTTT.

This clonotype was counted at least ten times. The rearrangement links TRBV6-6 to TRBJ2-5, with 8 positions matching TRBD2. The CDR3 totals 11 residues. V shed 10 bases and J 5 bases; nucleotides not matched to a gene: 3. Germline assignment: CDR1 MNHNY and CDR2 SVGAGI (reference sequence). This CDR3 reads CATSGSETQYF. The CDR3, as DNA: TGTGCCACCAGCGGGAGCGAGACCCAGTACTTC.

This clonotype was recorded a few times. The CDR3 coding sequence is TGTGCCAGCAGTTTGGGACTAGCGGGGGAGCAAGAGCAGTTCTTC. Its protein product is CASSLGLAGEQEQFF. The rearrangement joins TRBV28 to TRBJ2-1; TRBD2 agrees at 14 bases. Germline V CDR1 and CDR2: MDHEN, SYDVKM. The CDR3 is 15 amino acids. V lost 3 bases, J lost 10 bases, and 5 bases stayed unmatched. Full variable domain (missing parts from reference TRBV28 and TRBJ2-1): DVKVTQSSRYLVKRTGEKVFLECVQDMDHENMFWYRQDPGLGLRLIYFSYDVKMKEKGDIPEGYSVSREKKERFSLILESASTNQTSMYLCASSLGLAGEQEQFFGPGTRLTVL.

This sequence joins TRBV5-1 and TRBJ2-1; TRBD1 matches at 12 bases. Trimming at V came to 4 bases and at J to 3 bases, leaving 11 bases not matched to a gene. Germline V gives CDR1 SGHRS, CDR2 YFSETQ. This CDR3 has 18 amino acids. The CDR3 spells CASSPGQGAGDYYNEQFF. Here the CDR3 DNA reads TGCGCCAGCAGCCCGGGACAGGGGGCGGGGGACTACTACAATGAGCAGTTCTTC.